The subject of this entry is one T cell receptor beta chain. This record belongs to a study of blood T cell repertoires in COVID-19. About the research overall: Researchers got acute and convalescent COVID-19 samples from the United States, Italy and Spain. The analysed material was cDNA or gDNA that came from T cells, B-cell-depleted T cells, or PBMCs.

This CDR3 contains 13 residues. V lost 3 bases, J lost 5 bases, and 13 bases lay in between. CDR1 is SQVTM, CDR2 ANQGSEA, per germline. Produced via immunoSEQ multiplex PCR; TCRdb's table is partial and in-frame only. The sample contains tens of thousands of clones, 86% of which appear only once. Sequenced input: peripheral blood. This chain links TRBV29-1 with TRBJ1-1; D is possibly TRBD1 (5 bases). This clonotype was obtained from an elderly woman with acute or convalescent COVID-19. The CDR3 DNA sequence: TGCAGCGTTGAGAGGCCTCCAGGGACTGAAGCTTTCTTT. It yields the protein CSVERPPGTEAFF. Based on the CDR3 plus reference TRBV29-1 and TRBJ1-1, the full variable domain is SAVISQKPSRDICQRGTSLTIQCQVDSQVTMMFWYRQQPGQSLTLIATANQGSEATYESGFVIDKFPISRPNLTFSTLTVSNMSPEDSSIYLCSVERPPGTEAFFGQGTRLTVV.